One sample yielded the 20 T cell receptor beta chains listed below, sequenced in a study of CD8+ T cells in alopecia areata. Extracted RNA was reverse transcribed, and the resulting cDNA served as sequencing template. Clones were read by immunoSEQ multiplex PCR, and TCRdb kept only the in-frame ones, dropping some. The sample was found to contain 270,000 or so clones, and every one recurs. Sorting used CD4, CD8alpha, NKG2D, NKG2ACE and other markers on pooled cutaneous lymph node cells. Input material: CD4+ T cells sorted from a lymph node. These receptor sequences come from a C3H/HeJ mouse with alopecia areata. As its MHC haplotype, the strain has H2-k.

Concerning this clone itself: Germline and genes here are mouse. The observed sequence ends 4 residues before the CDR3 terminus, with the missing tail filled in from the germline J gene. Distinct nucleotide sequences in the sample also encode this CDR3. The chain has TRBV13-1 and TRBJ2-3; TRBD2 matches 8 bases. CDR1 and CDR2 from the germline V gene are NSHNY and SYGAGN. Germline trimming cut 0 bases from V and 1 base from J; bases unmatched to any gene: 1. The CDR3 covers 15 residues. The CDR3 bases that were read are TGTGCCAGCAGTGATGGACTGGGGCGTGCAGAA. The encoded protein is CASSDGLGRAE. The entire CDR3 is CASSDGLGRAETLYF.

This clone was picked up a small number of times. The gene names here belong to mouse. Coverage ceases 4 residues before the CDR3 finishes, and the germline J gene fills in the end. This sample includes further DNA sequences coding for the same CDR3. The chain links TRBV4 to TRBJ2-5, with 9 bases that match TRBD2. The V segment lost 4 bases and the J segment 2 bases; nucleotides outside the gene matches: 1. The CDR3 totals 14 residues. Germline CDR1 LGHDT, CDR2 YNNKQL (reference sequence). The sequenced CDR3 bases are TGTGCCAGCAGCTTGACTGGGGGCCAAGAC. Protein product: CASSLTGGQD. The whole CDR3 protein is CASSLTGGQDTQYF.

Concerning this clone itself: Each gene name is a mouse one. With the read ending 4 residues before the CDR3 end, the germline J gene is used to fill in that end. The V call is TRBV31, the J call TRBJ2-1, with 9 bases matching TRBD2. Germline CDR1 and CDR2: GKSSPN and SITVG. The CDR3 runs to 15 residues. V lost 1 base to trimming and J lost 6 bases; unmatched junction nucleotides: 7. The part of the CDR3 DNA that was read is TGTGCCTGGAGTCCCCTACTGGGGGGTCTTGCT. This codes for CAWSPLLGGLA. The full CDR3 is CAWSPLLGGLAEQFF.

This clone has more than one count but fewer than ten. The gene names here belong to mouse. Read coverage stops 4 residues before the CDR3 terminus; the germline J gene supplies the remainder. This chain joins TRBV13-1 and TRBJ2-5; D not certain. The V end was cut by 2 bases, the J end by 0 bases, with 7 bases between. The CDR3 extends over 14 amino acids. The germline CDR1 and CDR2 sequences are NSHNY and SYGAGN. The CDR3 region is CASSELFNQDTQYF. The sequenced CDR3 bases are TGTGCCAGCAGTGAACTATTTAACCAAGAC.

Concerning this clone itself: The germline and genes are mouse ones. The read ends 4 residues before the CDR3 terminus; that terminus is restored from the germline J gene. This chain joins TRBV13-1 and TRBJ1-1; D not certain. Germline V lookup: CDR1 NSHNY, CDR2 SYGAGN. The germline V and J ends were trimmed by 1 base and 4 bases, with 8 bases remaining between them. The CDR3 is 13 amino acids. This chain's CDR3 is CASSDRQSTEVFF. CDR3 DNA (partial): TGTGCCAGCAGTGATCGACAAAGCACA.

This clone appeared a few times. Genes here carry mouse names. Coverage ceases 3 residues before the CDR3 finishes, and the germline J gene fills in the end. V is TRBV5 and J is TRBJ1-6; no firm D call. Being an ORF, TRBJ1-6 has a function that is uncertain. The CDR3 contains 17 residues. From germline, CDR1 is LGHNA and CDR2 YNLKQL (reference sequence). Trimming shortened V by 0 bases and J by 5 bases, and 14 bases separated the two germline ends. The CDR3 protein is CASSQEGRPGDNSPLYF. CDR3 bases read: TGTGCCAGCAGCCAAGAGGGTAGGCCAGGTGATAATTCGCCC.

About this clone itself: Mouse names are used for the genes. With the read ending 4 residues before the CDR3 end, the germline J gene is used to fill in that end. V and J are TRBV19 and TRBJ2-3; 9 bases align to TRBD2. Trimming took 2 bases from V and 1 from J; bases not matched to a gene: 5. This CDR3 is 16 amino acids long. CDR1 is FNHDT and CDR2 is SITEND in the germline V gene (reference sequence). CDR3 DNA (partial): TGTGCCAGCAGTATGGGTGGGGGGGCAGGTGCAGAA. Translating it yields CASSMGGGAGAE. The full CDR3 is CASSMGGGAGAETLYF.

On this clone: Gene names are the mouse ones. The read stops 4 residues short of the end of the CDR3; the missing end is completed from the germline J gene. The gene calls are TRBV13-1 and TRBJ2-5, with D tentatively TRBD1 (5 bases). This CDR3 spans 14 amino acids. Trimming removed 5 bases from V and 0 bases from J, with 10 bases in between. Looked up from germline, CDR1 is NSHNY and CDR2 is SYGAGN. The CDR3: CASREGFNQDTQYF. The covered CDR3 bases are TGTGCCAGCAGGGAGGGGTTTAACCAAGAC.

A note on this clone: The genes and germline here are from mouse. The read halts 4 residues ahead of the CDR3 end, with the missing end drawn from the germline J gene. The rearrangement joins TRBV19 to TRBJ2-3; 9 nucleotides match TRBD2. The CDR3 spans 16 residues. Trimming cost V 4 bases and J 0 bases; bases outside gene matches: 6. Germline CDR1 is FNHDT and CDR2 is SITEND (reference sequence). The DNA read from the CDR3 is TGTGCCAGCAGTCTCAGGACTGGGGCGAGTGCAGAA. Translation: CASSLRTGASAE. The whole CDR3 sequence is CASSLRTGASAETLYF.

Comment on this clone: Gene names refer to mouse genes. The CDR3 end is not reached by the read, which stops 4 residues before it; the germline J gene fills it in. This chain joins TRBV19 and TRBJ1-1, with D tentatively TRBD1 (6 bases). Germline CDR1 reads FNHDT; CDR2 reads SITEND (reference sequence). With 2 bases removed from V and 4 bases from J, the gap between germline ends came to 9 bases. The CDR3 spans 13 residues. The CDR3 sequence: CASSIQGFTEVFF. The sequenced CDR3 bases are TGTGCCAGCAGTATCCAGGGGTTCACA.

Details on this clone: Gene names are mouse gene names. Sequencing ends 4 residues short of the CDR3 end; the germline J gene provides the rest. The V gene is TRBV5, the J gene TRBJ1-1; possible D gene TRBD1, 5 bases. Germline assignment: CDR1 LGHNA and CDR2 YNLKQL (reference sequence). CDR3 length equals 15 residues. V gave up 0 bases and J gave up 1 base, with 9 bases separating them. The chain's CDR3 is CASSQEHRKNTEVFF. CDR3 DNA, as far as it was read: TGTGCCAGCAGCCAAGAGCACAGGAAAAACACA.

This clone was observed a few times. Genes and germline are mouse. The sequenced fragment ends 4 residues before the CDR3 boundary, so the rest is inferred from the germline J gene. V gene TRBV31 combines with J gene TRBJ2-1, with 8 positions matching TRBD1. The CDR3 totals 12 residues. J lost 3 bases, V lost 5 bases, and 0 bases had no gene match. Germline V gene sequence: CDR1 GKSSPN, CDR2 SITVG. CDR3 DNA (partial): TGTGCCTGGGGACAGGGCTATGCT. Protein product: CAWGQGYA. The full CDR3 protein reads CAWGQGYAEQFF. The full variable domain, its missing parts supplied by reference TRBV31 and TRBJ2-1, is AQTIHQWPVAEIKAVGSPLSLGCTIKGKSSPNLYWYWQATGGTLQQLFYSITVGQVESVVQLNLSASRPKDDQFILSTEKLLLSHSGFYLCAWGQGYAEQFFGPGTRLTVL.

This clone was observed a few times. Genes and germline come from the mouse. The read falls 4 residues short of the CDR3 end, and the missing part is taken from the germline J gene. This chain links TRBV31 with TRBJ1-1; TRBD1 might be the D (6 bases). Trimming took off 0 bases at V and 3 bases at J, with 11 bases between the two ends. Germline CDR1 and CDR2: GKSSPN and SITVG. This CDR3 region has 14 residues. Here the CDR3 reads CAWSLNRADTEVFF. CDR3 bases read: TGTGCCTGGAGTCTCAACAGGGCGGACACA.

A word on this clone: Gene names and germline match the mouse. The missing CDR3 end, 4 residues past where the read stops, is filled in from the germline J gene. J is TRBJ1-2 and V is TRBV19, with unresolved D. Trimming stripped 4 bases from V and 0 bases from J, with 10 bases between. Germline CDR1 and CDR2: FNHDT and SITEND (reference sequence). The CDR3 is 14 residues long. Partial CDR3 DNA: TGTGCCAGCAGTCCCAGAATTCCAAACTCC. It yields the protein CASSPRIPNS. The full CDR3 protein reads CASSPRIPNSDYTF.

This clone was counted a few times. Genes and germline are mouse. The CDR3 end is not reached by the read, which stops 4 residues before it; the germline J gene fills it in. The chain carries TRBV5 and TRBJ2-2, with a possible D match to TRBD1 (6 bases). Deletions cut 5 bases from V and 1 base from J, with 11 bases between. Germline V gives CDR1 LGHNA, CDR2 YNLKQL (reference sequence). There are 15 residues in the CDR3. CDR3 sequence reads: CASSSGHQNTGQLYF. Incomplete CDR3 DNA: TGTGCCAGCAGCTCGGGACACCAAAACACCGGG.

With regard to this clone: All gene names here are mouse names. The read ends 4 residues shy of where the CDR3 ends; the end is completed using the germline J gene. This chain links TRBV13-3 with TRBJ2-1; TRBD2 aligns across 9 bases. Germline V gene data show CDR1 as NNHDY and CDR2 as SYVADS. The CDR3 has 14 amino acids. The part of the CDR3 DNA that was read is TGTGCCAGCAGTGTGGGGGGGCTGGGAGCT. Protein sequence: CASSVGGLGA. The entire CDR3 protein is CASSVGGLGAEQFF.

In its sample, this clone was seen a few times. The gene names here belong to mouse. The DNA ends 4 residues before the CDR3 does, and the rest of the CDR3 is filled in from the germline J gene. The chain uses TRBV5 and TRBJ2-1; 11 bases agree with TRBD2. The CDR3 length is 15 residues. Germline V gives CDR1 LGHNA, CDR2 YNLKQL (reference sequence). The chain's CDR3 is CASSQEDWGAAEQFF. The covered CDR3 bases are TGTGCCAGCAGCCAAGAGGACTGGGGGGCCGCT.

This clone was seen a handful of times. Germline and genes here are mouse. The same CDR3 is also encoded by other DNA sequences in this sample. This CDR3 is CASSQGTGQDTQYF. CDR3 DNA, as far as it was read: TGTGCCAGCAGCCAAGGGACTGGACAAGAC. The chain joins TRBV5 to TRBJ2-5; 7 positions agree with TRBD2. Coverage ceases 4 residues before the CDR3 finishes, and the germline J gene fills in the end. Unmatched junction bases numbered 1, after V lost 1 base and J lost 3 bases. The CDR3 has 14 residues. Germline CDR1 is LGHNA and CDR2 is YNLKQL (reference sequence).

As regards this clone: Genes and germline come from the mouse. Read data end 4 residues before the CDR3 end; the end is taken from the germline J gene. J is TRBJ2-5 and V is TRBV13-2; 8 bases are a match to TRBD2. Losses at the gene ends were 3 bases for V and 1 base for J; bases not matched to a gene: 7. The CDR3 loop spans 16 amino acids. Germline V CDR1 and CDR2: NNHNN, SYGAGS (reference sequence). CDR3 bases read: TGTGCCAGCGGTGTCCGGGGGGGGCGCGACCAAGAC. It translates to CASGVRGGRDQD. The CDR3 reads in full as CASGVRGGRDQDTQYF.

This clone was found a few times. Genes here carry mouse names. The read terminates 4 residues before the CDR3 end, so the remaining end is supplied by the germline J gene. The chain recombines TRBV13-1 with TRBJ2-7, with 7 bases lining up with TRBD2. Germline V gives CDR1 NSHNY, CDR2 SYGAGN. J gave up 2 bases and V 0 bases, and 2 bases lay outside the gene matches. The CDR3 is made up of 14 amino acids. CDR3 DNA, as far as it was read: TGTGCCAGCAGTGATGTGGGGGGACCCTAT. Its protein product is CASSDVGGPY. The full CDR3 is CASSDVGGPYEQYF.